Here is one TCR beta chain with its context. What it binds is not known. No infections or other immune events were documented during collection. Unmatched junction bases numbered 2, after V lost 1 base and J lost 1 base. CDR1 is LGHNA, CDR2 YSLEER, per germline. The CDR3 is 17 residues long. The source of the sample is a study of identifying expanded T cells in peripheral blood. The repertoire was sequenced with immunoSEQ multiplex PCR; TCRdb's copy has only in-frame clones and lacks some. The sample includes more than 65,000 clones, around 91% seen only once; the top ten take around 3%. Study results and limitations: Technical replicates showed 0.9 to 1.5 changed clones; about 2 weeks roughly 16; four weeks 19. Across healthy donors, higher total template counts meant significantly greater roughly two-week count variance.

This receptor was obtained from a person between 18 and 75 years old in good health. The chain is built from TRBV4-3 and TRBJ2-3; 13 bases map to TRBD2. The sequenced sample was blood. The CDR3 nucleotides read TGCGCCAGCAGCCAAGGACTAGCGGGGGGTGGCACAGATACGCAGTATTTT. Amino acids: CASSQGLAGGGTDTQYF.